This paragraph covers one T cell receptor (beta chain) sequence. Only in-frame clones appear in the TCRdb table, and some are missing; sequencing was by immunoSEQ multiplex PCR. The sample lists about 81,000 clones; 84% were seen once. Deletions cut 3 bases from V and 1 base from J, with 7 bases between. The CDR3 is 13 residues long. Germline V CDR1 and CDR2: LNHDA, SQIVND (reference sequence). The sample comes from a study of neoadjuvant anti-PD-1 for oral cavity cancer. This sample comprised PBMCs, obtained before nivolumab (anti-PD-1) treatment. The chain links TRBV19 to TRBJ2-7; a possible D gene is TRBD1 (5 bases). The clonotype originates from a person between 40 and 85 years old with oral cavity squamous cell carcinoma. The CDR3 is CASSMDNSYEQYF. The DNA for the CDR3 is TGTGCCAGTAGTATGGACAATTCCTACGAGCAGTACTTC.